This passage covers 30 T cell receptor beta chains from one sample sequenced in a study of neoadjuvant anti-PD-1 for oral cavity cancer. Only in-frame clones appear in the TCRdb table, and some are missing; sequencing was by immunoSEQ multiplex PCR. This sample carries around 14,000 clones, 70% to 80% of them seen once, and the ten largest clones take about 2%. The time point is: after neoadjuvant nivolumab, at surgical resection. Source: PBMCs, taken after nivolumab (anti-PD-1) treatment. The receptors were gathered from a person aged 40 to 85 with oral cavity squamous cell carcinoma.

This sequence joins TRBV30 and TRBJ2-2; TRBD2 matches 7 bases. V trimming: 8 bases; J trimming: 6 bases; junction bases outside the gene matches: 12. The CDR3 spans 14 residues. Germline V lookup: CDR1 GTSNPN, CDR2 SVGIG (reference sequence). CDR3 sequence (DNA): TGTGCCGCCGGGGGGAAAAGTTACGCCGGGGAGCTGTTTTTT. The encoded protein is CAAGGKSYAGELFF.

The rearrangement joins TRBV2 to TRBJ1-2; TRBD1 agrees at 9 bases. V lost 4 bases, J lost 5 bases, and 2 bases stayed unmatched. From germline, CDR1 is SNHLY and CDR2 FYNNEI. The CDR3 covers 13 residues. The CDR3 region is CASSVTGGYGYTF. The CDR3 DNA is TGTGCCAGCAGTGTGACAGGGGGATATGGCTACACCTTC.

The genes are TRBV5-4 and TRBJ1-3, with D possibly matching TRBD1 (5 bases). The CDR3 is 13 residues long. From germline, CDR1 is SGHNT and CDR2 YYREEE (reference sequence). The V and J ends lost 2 bases and 2 bases respectively, with 5 bases between them. This CDR3 reads CASSFRAGNTIYF. CDR3 nucleotide sequence: TGTGCCAGCAGCTTCAGGGCTGGAAACACCATATATTTT. Filled out from reference TRBV5-4 and TRBJ1-3, the complete variable domain reads ETGVTQSPTHLIKTRGQQVTLRCSSQSGHNTVSWYQQALGQGPQFIFQYYREEENGRGNFPPRFSGLQFPNYSSELNVNALELDDSALYLCASSFRAGNTIYFGEGSWLTVV.

J is TRBJ2-3 and V is TRBV4-1; 11 bases line up with TRBD2. This CDR3 is 17 amino acids long. After removal of 3 bases from V and 1 base from J, the junction contained 6 bases not matched to a gene. The germline CDR1 and CDR2 sequences are MGHRA and YSYEKL. In DNA form, the CDR3 reads TGCGCCAGCAGCCAGACATTACTAGCGGGGGGCACAGATACGCAGTATTTT. Encoded protein: CASSQTLLAGGTDTQYF.

This clone was observed a handful of times. The V and J genes are TRBV4-1 and TRBJ1-1; 8 nucleotides line up with TRBD1. After removal of 3 bases from V and 10 bases from J, the junction contained 10 bases not matched to a gene. The CDR3 runs 14 residues. The germline V gene encodes CDR1 MGHRA and CDR2 YSYEKL. In nucleotides, the CDR3 is TGCGCCAGCAGCCAGGTCCCAGGGGGCGCATTAGCTTTCTTT. Translation: CASSQVPGGALAFF.

The CDR3 bases are TGTGCCAGTAGTCCCCAAGAATCACCCCTCCACTTT. Its translation is CASSPQESPLHF. V usage is TRBV19 and J usage is TRBJ1-6, with unresolved D. The V gene's germline CDR1 is LNHDA and CDR2 SQIVND (reference sequence). Trimming took off 5 bases at V and 10 bases at J, with 9 bases between the two ends. The CDR3 contains 12 residues.

The chain employs TRBV5-1 and TRBJ2-1; TRBD1 might be the D (6 bases). Trimming cost V 4 bases and J 0 bases, with 11 bases left between them. The CDR3 has 15 residues. The germline V gene encodes CDR1 SGHRS and CDR2 YFSETQ. In nucleotides, the CDR3 is TGCGCCAGCAGCCCGGACAGCCTCTCCTACAATGAGCAGTTCTTC. Encoded protein: CASSPDSLSYNEQFF.

The chain combines TRBV4-1 with TRBJ2-3; TRBD1 matches at 7 bases. The germline V gene has CDR1 MGHRA and CDR2 YSYEKL. The V and J ends lost 0 bases and 6 bases, in that order; junction bases with no gene match: 9. This CDR3 contains 16 residues. CDR3 sequence: CASSQDHGTATDTQYF. The CDR3 region has the DNA TGCGCCAGCAGCCAAGATCATGGGACAGCGACCGATACGCAGTATTTT.

The sample holds one count of this clone. The chain is built from TRBV11-1 and TRBJ1-2, with D possibly matching TRBD1 (6 bases). This CDR3 has 15 residues. V was shortened by 2 bases and J by 4 bases, with 14 bases between the two germline ends. Germline CDR1 reads SGHAT; CDR2 reads FQDESV (reference sequence). The CDR3: CASSLSGGAGYGYTF. For the CDR3, the DNA is TGTGCCAGCAGCTTATCTGGGGGCGCGGGCTATGGCTACACCTTC.

The CDR3 loop reads CASSSDGGGYTF. CDR3 DNA sequence: TGTGCCAGCAGTTCAGATGGGGGTGGCTACACCTTC. This chain connects TRBV2 to TRBJ1-2; maybe TRBD1 (5 bases). The CDR3 sequence is 12 residues long. Germline assignment: CDR1 SNHLY and CDR2 FYNNEI. Deletions cut 5 bases from V and 7 bases from J, with 11 bases between.

The chain links TRBV18 to TRBJ1-5, with unresolved D. CDR3 size: 13 residues. The germline V gene encodes CDR1 KGHSH and CDR2 LQKENI. Trimming took off 6 bases at V and 5 bases at J, with 11 bases between the two ends. CDR3 amino acids: CASSLDRDQPQHF. CDR3 sequence (DNA): TGTGCCAGCTCCCTGGACCGAGATCAGCCCCAGCATTTT.

This clone has just a few counts. The genes are TRBV5-1 and TRBJ1-4, with unresolved D. This CDR3 has 15 residues. V dropped 1 base and J dropped 0 bases, with 7 bases sitting between them. Per the germline V gene, CDR1 is SGHRS and CDR2 is YFSETQ. For the CDR3, the DNA is TGCGCCAGCAGCTTGTACAGACCAACTAATGAAAAACTGTTTTTT. It encodes CASSLYRPTNEKLFF. The full variable domain, with the rest looked up from reference TRBV5-1 and TRBJ1-4, is KAGVTQTPRYLIKTRGQQVTLSCSPISGHRSVSWYQQTPGQGLQFLFEYFSETQRNKGNFPGRFSGRQFSNSRSEMNVSTLELGDSALYLCASSLYRPTNEKLFFGSGTQLSVL.

This clone was counted only a few times. The gene calls are TRBV5-8 and TRBJ2-7, with D perhaps matching TRBD1 (6 bases). Trimming stripped 5 bases from V and 6 bases from J, with 9 bases between. Germline CDR1 and CDR2: SGHTS and YDEGEE. The CDR3 sequence is 11 residues long. The CDR3 loop reads CASRLRGEQYF. CDR3 sequence (DNA): TGTGCCAGCAGGCTCAGGGGCGAGCAGTACTTC.

In this sample, this clone turned up a few times. For the CDR3, the DNA is TGTGCCAGCAGTGAACAGGGGGTGTATAGCAATCAGCCCCAGCATTTT. This encodes CASSEQGVYSNQPQHF. This sequence joins TRBV6-1 and TRBJ1-5; 7 bases are shared with TRBD1. The CDR3 length is 16 residues. Trimming cost V 2 bases and J 0 bases; bases outside gene matches: 4. CDR1 MNHNS and CDR2 SASEGT come from the germline V gene.

V is TRBV11-2 and J is TRBJ2-7; D is perhaps TRBD1 (5 bases). The CDR3 is made up of 15 amino acids. Trimming cost V 3 bases and J 0 bases, with 12 bases left between them. From germline, CDR1 is SGHAT and CDR2 FQNNGV. The CDR3 coding sequence is TGTGCCAGCAGCTTTAGTCAGGGTAGCTCCTACGAGCAGTACTTC. Translation gives CASSFSQGSSYEQYF. The full variable domain, in which reference TRBV11-2 and TRBJ2-7 provide the parts outside the CDR3, is EAGVAQSPRYKIIEKRQSVAFWCNPISGHATLYWYQQILGQGPKLLIQFQNNGVVDDSQLPKDRFSAERLKGVDSTLKIQPAKLEDSAVYLCASSFSQGSSYEQYFGPGTRLTVT.

The rearrangement links TRBV15 to TRBJ2-3; possibly TRBD1 for D (6 bases). V lost 6 bases and J lost 4, with 11 bases in between. Looked up from germline, CDR1 is LNHNV and CDR2 is YYDKDF (reference sequence). There are 13 residues in the CDR3. The CDR3 nucleotides read TGTGCCACCAGGAACAACAGGGCAGATACGCAGTATTTT. It yields the protein CATRNNRADTQYF.

Concerning this clone: Relative to the germline gene, one junction end is altered; a read error may explain this. The DNA of the CDR3 is TGTGCCAGCACCCCCGGGGGGCCTACCTTCCAAGAGGCCCAGTACTTC. It translates to CASTPGGPTFQEAQYF. The gene calls are TRBV5-6 and TRBJ2-5; possibly TRBD2 for D (7 bases). The CDR3 contains 16 residues. Per the germline V gene, CDR1 is SGHDT and CDR2 is YYEEEE.

V and J are TRBV29-1 and TRBJ1-2, with 9 bases matching TRBD1. This CDR3 spans 13 amino acids. V lost 7 bases to trimming and J lost 6 bases; unmatched junction nucleotides: 9. CDR1 and CDR2 from the germline V gene are SQVTM and ANQGSEA. CDR3 in DNA: TGCAGCGCCACCGGGACAGGGAGTAATGGCTACACCTTC. Amino acids: CSATGTGSNGYTF.

CDR3 sequence: CASSLGMGRLVEQFF. CDR3 nucleotide sequence: TGCGCCAGCAGCTTAGGTATGGGGAGGTTGGTTGAGCAGTTCTTC. The V call is TRBV5-1, the J call TRBJ2-1, with D possibly matching TRBD2 (6 bases). CDR1 and CDR2 from the germline V gene are SGHRS and YFSETQ. V lost 2 bases and J 9 bases, leaving 18 bases between the germline ends. The CDR3 runs to 15 residues.

The chain couples TRBV2 to TRBJ1-1; D is perhaps TRBD1 (5 bases). Trimming left V 0 bases short and J 1 base short, with 9 bases between. The CDR3 consists of 15 residues. Per germline, CDR1 SNHLY and CDR2 FYNNEI. CDR3 DNA sequence: TGTGCCAGCAGTGAAGCGCTCGGGGGGAACACTGAAGCTTTCTTT. This sequence encodes CASSEALGGNTEAFF.

This sequence joins TRBV14 and TRBJ1-4; D may be TRBD1 (5 bases). This CDR3 is 15 amino acids long. Between the trimmed V and J ends, which lost 3 bases and 8 bases, there was a span of 16 bases. Germline CDR1 SGHDN, CDR2 FVKESK. CDR3 region: CASSQGRANGEKLFF. The CDR3 DNA reads TGTGCCAGCAGCCAGGGGCGAGCGAATGGGGAAAAACTGTTTTTT. Based on the CDR3 plus reference TRBV14 and TRBJ1-4, the full variable domain is EAGVTQFPSHSVIEKGQTVTLRCDPISGHDNLYWYRRVMGKEIKFLLHFVKESKQDESGMPNNRFLAERTGGTYSTLKVQPAELEDSGVYFCASSQGRANGEKLFFGSGTQLSVL.

This chain links TRBV6-1 with TRBJ2-1, with 10 bases fitting TRBD1. The J segment lost 10 bases and the V segment lost 8 bases, leaving 8 bases of the junction unmatched. This CDR3 has 13 amino acids. Germline V gene sequence: CDR1 MNHNS, CDR2 SASEGT. The CDR3 sequence: CASGGDRGREQFF. The CDR3 nucleotides are TGTGCCAGCGGGGGGGACAGGGGTAGAGAGCAGTTCTTC.

This chain joins TRBV6-5 and TRBJ1-2; perhaps TRBD1 as D (6 bases). Germline assignment: CDR1 MNHEY and CDR2 SVGAGI. Trimming pared 4 bases from V and 3 bases from J, leaving 12 bases between. The CDR3 runs to 14 residues. The CDR3 loop reads CASSWHRDDYGYTF. CDR3 in DNA: TGTGCCAGCAGTTGGCACAGGGACGACTATGGCTACACCTTC.

V gene TRBV9 combines with J gene TRBJ1-6; weak D call: TRBD1 (5 bases). Germline lookup yields CDR1 SGDLS and CDR2 YYNGEE. This CDR3 is 16 amino acids long. Deletions cut 3 bases from V and 5 bases from J, with 15 bases between. CDR3 sequence: CASSEGSPGDNSPLHF. The DNA for the CDR3 is TGTGCCAGCAGCGAGGGGTCCCCCGGAGATAATTCACCCCTCCACTTT.

This clone has only a few counts. The gene calls are TRBV10-2 and TRBJ2-7; D unclear. The CDR3 is made up of 10 amino acids. V was trimmed by 7 bases and J by 4 bases, leaving 5 bases between them. From germline, CDR1 is WSHSY and CDR2 SAAADI. For the CDR3, the DNA is TGCGCCAGCAAGGATTACGAGCAGTACTTC. This encodes CASKDYEQYF.

This clone has a handful of counts. The CDR3 spells CASSLTWTGVNTGELFF. The DNA of the CDR3 is TGTGCCAGCAGCTTAACGTGGACGGGGGTTAACACCGGGGAGCTGTTTTTT. The V and J genes are TRBV7-3 and TRBJ2-2; TRBD2 is a possible D gene (6 bases). Germline CDR1 and CDR2: SGHTA and FQGTGA. V was clipped by 0 bases and J by 2 bases, with 13 bases between them. CDR3 length: 17 residues. Combining the CDR3 with reference TRBV7-3 and TRBJ2-2 gives the whole variable domain GAGVSQTPSNKVTEKGKYVELRCDPISGHTALYWYRQSLGQGPEFLIYFQGTGAADDSGLPNDRFFAVRPEGSVSTLKIQRTERGDSAVYLCASSLTWTGVNTGELFFGEGSRLTVL.

This chain joins TRBV5-1 and TRBJ1-4; D perhaps matches TRBD1 (5 bases). Germline loops: CDR1 SGHRS, CDR2 YFSETQ. Deletions cut 0 bases from V and 7 bases from J, with 13 bases between. The CDR3 is 15 residues long. The CDR3 coding sequence is TGCGCCAGCAGCTTGGCCCAGGGTGCGGCTGAAAAACTGTTTTTT. The encoded protein is CASSLAQGAAEKLFF.

V is TRBV7-9 and J is TRBJ2-7, with 7 positions matching TRBD1. The CDR3 covers 13 residues. J was trimmed by 6 bases and V by 5 bases; bases with no gene match: 7. Germline assignment: CDR1 SEHNR and CDR2 FQNEAQ (reference sequence). As DNA, the CDR3 is TGTGCCAGCAGCGCCGACAGGGAGAGCGAGCAGTACTTC. Protein product: CASSADRESEQYF. Together with reference TRBV7-9 and TRBJ2-7, the CDR3 gives the full variable domain: DTGVSQNPRHKITKRGQNVTFRCDPISEHNRLYWYRQTLGQGPEFLTYFQNEAQLEKSRLLSDRFSAERPKGSFSTLEIQRTEQGDSAMYLCASSADRESEQYFGPGTRLTVT.

J is TRBJ2-3 and V is TRBV7-6; unclear D gene. Looked up from germline, CDR1 is SGHVS and CDR2 is FNYEAQ. V was trimmed by 4 bases and J by 3 bases, leaving 11 bases between them. The CDR3 has 14 residues. This CDR3 is CASSSRRNTDTQYF. The DNA for the CDR3 is TGTGCCAGCAGCTCCCGACGAAATACAGATACGCAGTATTTT.

V is TRBV19 and J is TRBJ1-1; 7 positions agree with TRBD1. Germline CDR1 reads LNHDA; CDR2 reads SQIVND (reference sequence). This CDR3 has 13 residues. Trimming at V came to 4 bases and at J to 5 bases, leaving 4 bases not matched to a gene. The CDR3, as DNA: TGTGCCAGTAGTACAACCAGGGGGACTGAAGCTTTCTTT. Encoded protein: CASSTTRGTEAFF.